Listed below are T cell receptor beta chains from one sample, sequenced in a study of blood T cell repertoires in COVID-19. Produced via immunoSEQ multiplex PCR; TCRdb's table is partial and in-frame only. The sample contains around 140,000 clones, roughly 84% of which appear only once. Sequencing used peripheral blood. The receptors derive from a human donor in a cohort sampled during active COVID-19. CDR3s include the opening cysteine and the closing phenylalanine or tryptophan. The order of the fields is J gene, D gene, clone size, V gene, CDR3 DNA, CDR3 protein. A D gene is named only where the DNA matches it firmly. Clone size appears in some rows only: once, few, many, or a class for an expanded clone.

TRBJ2-3 - - TRBV7-2 TGTGCCAGCAGCTTAGTTAGCCCAGATACGCAGTATTTT CASSLVSPDTQYF
TRBJ2-5 - - TRBV19 TGTGCCAGTAGTACCAAACAGGGTGTGACCCAGTACTTC CASSTKQGVTQYF
TRBJ2-7 - few TRBV4-2 TGTGCCAGCAGCCAAGATCAGGGGGGCGCCTACGAGCAGTACTTC CASSQDQGGAYEQYF
TRBJ1-5 - - TRBV28 TGTGCCAGCAGAGGAGGGAATCAGCCCCAGCATTTT CASRGGNQPQHF
TRBJ1-3 - - TRBV5-5 TGTGCCAGCAGCCCCCACCCAGGGGATGGAAACACCATATATTTT CASSPHPGDGNTIYF
TRBJ2-5 TRBD1 - TRBV5-1 TGCGCCAGCAGCGTGGGACAGGGGGCAGAGACCCAGTACTTC CASSVGQGAETQYF
TRBJ2-6 - - TRBV9 TGTGCCAGCAGCCAGCCAGGCTCTGGGGCCAACGTCCTGACTTTC CASSQPGSGANVLTF
TRBJ1-4 - - TRBV9 TGTGCCAGCAGCGTAGGATCCGGAGGTGAAAAACTGTTTTTT CASSVGSGGEKLFF
TRBJ1-2 TRBD1 - TRBV18 TGTGCCAGCTCACGCACAGGGGGCAAGAGTGGCTACACCTTC CASSRTGGKSGYTF
TRBJ2-2 TRBD2 - TRBV3-1/TRBV3-2 TGTGCCAGCAGCCAAGATATAAGGACTAGCGGTTACACCGGGGAGCTGTTTTTT CASSQDIRTSGYTGELFF
TRBJ1-2 - - TRBV19 TGTGCCAGTAGTAAGGCAGGGGATTACTATGGCTACACCTTC CASSKAGDYYGYTF
TRBJ1-2 TRBD1 - TRBV28 TGTGCCAGCAGACGACCGACAGGGGCGCAGATCCATGGCTACACCTTC CASRRPTGAQIHGYTF
TRBJ2-2 - - TRBV5-4 TGTGCCAGCAGCTTGAACAGAGACATCGGGGAGCTGTTTTTT CASSLNRDIGELFF
TRBJ1-5 - few TRBV6-4 TGTGCCAGCAGAGATGGAGACTGTGGCAATCAGCCCCAGCATTTT CASRDGDCGNQPQHF
TRBJ2-7 - few TRBV10-2 TGCGCCAGCAGTGAGAACAGCTACGAGCAGTACTTC CASSENSYEQYF
TRBJ2-1 - - TRBV27 TGTGCCAGCAGGGGCCTGGGTGAGCAGTTCTTC CASRGLGEQFF
TRBJ2-7 - - TRBV28 TGTGCCTTTGGGGGGTCCACTGGGGAGCAGTACTTC CAFGGSTGEQYF
TRBJ1-2 TRBD1 - TRBV6-5 TGTGCCAGCACACTCACAGGGGGGTCTCACTATGGCTACACCTTC CASTLTGGSHYGYTF
TRBJ2-3 TRBD1 - TRBV11-1 TGTGCCAGCAGCCTCGGGACAGGGGGCACAGATACGCAGTATTTT CASSLGTGGTDTQYF
TRBJ2-2 TRBD2 once TRBV6-1 TGTGCCAGCAGTGGAATAGCGGGAGGCGGGGGCACCGGGGAGCTGTTTTTT CASSGIAGGGGTGELFF
TRBJ1-2 - - TRBV19 TGTGCCAGTAGTCGCGCCGGGAGGGGCGATGTAATGGGAGGCTACACCTTC CASSRAGRGDVMGGYTF
TRBJ2-1 TRBD2 - TRBV7-2 TGTGCCAGCAGCTTCAAACCTCGGACTAGCGGGGGGGCGGATGAGCAGTTCTTC CASSFKPRTSGGADEQFF
TRBJ2-5 TRBD2 - TRBV6-2/TRBV6-3 TGTGCCAGCAGTTACGTTGCGGGGGGACCTGGGAGAGAGACCCAGTACTTC CASSYVAGGPGRETQYF
TRBJ2-1 TRBD2 - TRBV6-1 TGTGCCAGCAGTGAAAGGGTCTCGGGACTAGCGGGATCTTTTGATGAGCAGTTCTTC CASSERVSGLAGSFDEQFF
TRBJ2-3 - - TRBV5-6 TGTGCCAGCAGCTTTTCAGGGTTAGGCACAGATACGCAGTATTTT CASSFSGLGTDTQYF
TRBJ2-3 - - TRBV3-1/TRBV3-2 TGTGCCAGCAGCCCGAACTTCAGCACAGATACGCAGTATTTT CASSPNFSTDTQYF
TRBJ2-1 TRBD2 - TRBV4-1 TGCGCCAGCAGCCACCTCGGGACTAGCGGGGGGGCTCGCAGTGAGCAGTTCTTC CASSHLGTSGGARSEQFF
TRBJ2-7 TRBD1 - TRBV11-2 TGTGCCAGCAGCCCCGGACAGGTAAACTACGAGCAGTACTTC CASSPGQVNYEQYF
TRBJ2-1 - - TRBV6-5 TGTGCCAGCAGAGTTTTTCGGAGCTCCTACAATGAGCAGTTCTTC CASRVFRSSYNEQFF
TRBJ1-1 - many TRBV4-1 TGCGCCAGCAGCCGAGGACCTGCCGGGGACACTGAAGCTTTCTTT CASSRGPAGDTEAFF
TRBJ2-7 TRBD1 - TRBV4-2 TGTGCCAGCGCCCAGGACAGGGTCGGCGAGCAGTACTTC CASAQDRVGEQYF
TRBJ1-2 - once TRBV6-2/TRBV6-3 TGTGCCAGCAGCTTCTTTATTGGAGGGATCGACTATGGCTACACCTTC CASSFFIGGIDYGYTF